The 25 T cell receptor beta chains in this list originate from one sample, sequenced in a study of blood T cells in healthy people across ages. Together with a sample-barcoded 5' primer, a J-beta primer mix was included in a second PCR lasting about 7 to 11 cycles. Each CDR3 protein gets one entry after TCRdb re-called the 5' RACE reads with MiXCR. This sample has approximately 810,000 distinct CDR3 sequences; 35% to 40% occur once, and the top ten carry roughly 13%. The material sequenced was blood. Receptor source: a man younger than 30 in good health.

J is TRBJ2-3 and V is TRBV5-1; 8 positions agree with TRBD1. V was clipped by 5 bases and J by 3 bases; unmatched bases: 5. This CDR3 spans 14 amino acids. Germline CDR1 is SGHRS and CDR2 is YFSETQ. The CDR3 sequence is CASRPGQATDTQYF. CDR3 nucleotides: TGCGCCAGCAGGCCGGGACAGGCTACAGATACGCAGTATTTT.

As regards this clonotype: At one of its ends the junction is not consistent with the germline gene, which may arise from a read error. This rearrangement joins TRBV5-1 to TRBJ2-3; unclear D gene. The CDR3 has 13 amino acids. CDR1 and CDR2 (germline): SGHRS, YFSETQ. For the CDR3, the DNA is TGCGCCAGCAGCTTGAGATTGTCAGATACGCGGTATTTT. Amino acids: CASSLRLSDTRYF.

The chain joins TRBV27 to TRBJ2-6; TRBD1 matches 8 bases. Trimming at V came to 8 bases and at J to 0 bases, leaving 6 bases not matched to a gene. Looked up from germline, CDR1 is MNHEY and CDR2 is SMNVEV (reference sequence). This CDR3 comprises 16 residues. For the CDR3, the DNA is TGTGCCAGCGCGGGGACAGGCCTCTCTGGGGCCAACGTCCTGACTTTC. Translation gives CASAGTGLSGANVLTF.

The CDR3 loop reads CASSPLTGWDEQYF. CDR3 DNA: TGTGCCAGCAGTCCCCTGACAGGGTGGGATGAGCAGTACTTC. This rearrangement joins TRBV12-3 or TRBV12-4 to TRBJ2-7, with 7 nucleotides matching TRBD1. V shed 5 bases, J shed 7 bases, and the junction held 11 bases outside the gene matches. CDR3 size: 14 residues.

This clonotype was detected ten times or more. This chain joins TRBV4-2 and TRBJ1-2; TRBD1 matches 11 bases. This CDR3 is 18 amino acids long. The germline CDR1 and CDR2 sequences are LGHNA and YNFKEQ. Trimming at V came to 4 bases and at J to 0 bases, leaving 10 bases not matched to a gene. The CDR3: CASSPSSGQGVSNYGYTF. The CDR3 region has the DNA TGTGCCAGCAGCCCATCGTCGGGACAGGGGGTATCTAACTATGGCTACACCTTC.

This clonotype was seen ten or more times. V and J are TRBV27 and TRBJ2-1; D call uncertain. The V end lost 10 bases, the J end lost 8 bases, and 15 bases lay between the germline ends. The CDR3 is made up of 12 amino acids. Germline V gene sequence: CDR1 MNHEY, CDR2 SMNVEV (reference sequence). CDR3 in DNA: TGTGCCACTATGGGGTTCGGCGATGAGCAGTTCTTC. Translated, it gives CATMGFGDEQFF.

As concerns this clonotype: An end of the junction does not agree with germline; a read error may underlie this. The chain joins TRBV4-3 to TRBJ2-5; 7 bases match TRBD2. The CDR3 is made up of 15 amino acids. Germline values: CDR1 LGHNA, CDR2 YSLEER. The CDR3 spells CANSSSGEFQETQYF. As DNA, the CDR3 is TGCGCCAACAGCTCGAGCGGGGAGTTCCAAGAGACCCAGTACTTC.

In the case of this clonotype: A single base separates this from a much larger clone, so it may be a read error. The chain combines TRBV10-2 with TRBJ2-1; D remains ambiguous. The CDR3 has 13 amino acids. V was trimmed by 3 bases and J by 10 bases, leaving 13 bases between them. Germline assignment: CDR1 WSHSY and CDR2 SAAADI. In DNA form, the CDR3 reads TGCGCCAGCAGTGAAGGGCAGTCCTACGAGCAGTTCTTC. The encoded protein is CASSEGQSYEQFF.

The chain employs TRBV7-2 and TRBJ1-4; D might be TRBD1 (5 bases). The V end lost 0 bases, the J end lost 0 bases, and 11 bases lay between the germline ends. The length of the CDR3 is 17 residues. The germline V gene has CDR1 SGHTA and CDR2 FQGNSA. The CDR3 here is CASSLAGTATTNEKLFF. CDR3 bases: TGTGCCAGCAGCTTAGCCGGGACGGCTACAACTAATGAAAAACTGTTTTTT.

The DNA for the CDR3 is TGCGCCAGCAGCTGGGAGCCTAACTATGGCTACACCTTC. It yields the protein CASSWEPNYGYTF. V gene TRBV5-1 combines with J gene TRBJ1-2; no clear D. Germline CDR1 reads SGHRS; CDR2 reads YFSETQ. The CDR3 extends over 13 amino acids. The V and J ends lost 3 bases and 0 bases respectively, with 6 bases between them.

The rearrangement uses TRBV28 and TRBJ1-1; D may be TRBD1 (6 bases). The CDR3 extends over 14 amino acids. CDR1 and CDR2 from the germline V gene are MDHEN and SYDVKM. Trimming removed 6 bases from V and 4 bases from J, with 15 bases in between. CDR3 in DNA: TGTGCCAGCAGGGAGGGGGGCTGGGGCACTGAAGCTTTCTTT. Amino acid sequence: CASREGGWGTEAFF. Filled out from reference TRBV28 and TRBJ1-1, the complete variable domain reads DVKVTQSSRYLVKRTGEKVFLECVQDMDHENMFWYRQDPGLGLRLIYFSYDVKMKEKGDIPEGYSVSREKKERFSLILESASTNQTSMYLCASREGGWGTEAFFGQGTRLTVV.

This clonotype appeared a single time. An end of the junction differs from the germline gene, which may be a read error. V usage is TRBV28 and J usage is TRBJ1-1; D perhaps matches TRBD1 (5 bases). The germline V gene has CDR1 MDHEN and CDR2 SYDVKM. The CDR3 spans 15 residues. Here the CDR3 DNA reads TGTGCCGGCAGTTTAAGTGCGCAGGGAGGAGCTGAAGCTTTCTTT. Translation: CAGSLSAQGGAEAFF.

The rearrangement uses TRBV3-1 and TRBJ2-5, with D perhaps matching TRBD1 (5 bases). This CDR3 is 15 amino acids long. The germline V and J ends were trimmed by 0 bases and 3 bases, with 11 bases remaining between them. Germline CDR1 is LGHDT and CDR2 is YNNKEL (reference sequence). CDR3 sequence (DNA): TGTGCCAGCAGCCAAGATTGGGCAGGGAAAGAGACCCAGTACTTC. This gives the protein CASSQDWAGKETQYF.

The rearrangement uses TRBV12-3 or TRBV12-4 and TRBJ2-1; no clear D. The DNA end lines up better with TRBJ2-7; the J call may be wrong. The CDR3 extends over 12 amino acids. CDR3 region: CALGRSYNEQYF. CDR3 coding DNA: TGTGCCCTTGGACGCTCCTACAATGAGCAGTACTTC.

This clonotype was detected only a few times. The chain combines TRBV20-1 with TRBJ1-2; 7 bases line up with TRBD1. Trimming removed 0 bases from V and 8 bases from J; junction bases left unmatched: 15. The CDR3 has 16 amino acids. CDR1 and CDR2 from the germline V gene are DFQATT and SNEGSKA (reference sequence). The DNA of the CDR3 is TGCAGTGCTAGAGATCGGGTATTGGGGACAGCCCTGGGCTACACCTTC. Residues: CSARDRVLGTALGYTF.

V usage is TRBV4-3 and J usage is TRBJ2-3; D call uncertain. V was shortened by 0 bases and J by 5 bases, with 9 bases between the two germline ends. This CDR3 comprises 14 residues. CDR1 and CDR2 from the germline V gene are LGHNA and YSLEER. The CDR3 region is CASSQDLTGDTQYF. DNA of the CDR3: TGCGCCAGCAGCCAAGATCTGACCGGAGATACGCAGTATTTT.

CDR3 protein: CATSPSRGGNTEAFF. CDR3 nucleotide sequence: TGTGCCACCAGCCCTTCGCGGGGCGGGAACACTGAAGCTTTCTTT. This sequence joins TRBV15 and TRBJ1-1, with D possibly being TRBD1 (5 bases). Germline values: CDR1 LNHNV, CDR2 YYDKDF (reference sequence). The CDR3 has 15 residues. V was shortened by 5 bases and J by 1 base, with 14 bases between the two germline ends.

This rearrangement joins TRBV5-1 to TRBJ2-5; a weak D match, TRBD2 (5 bases). Germline V gives CDR1 SGHRS, CDR2 YFSETQ. Trimming pared 7 bases from V and 1 base from J, leaving 14 bases between. This CDR3 contains 14 residues. CDR3 bases: TGCGCCAGCCGCCGGACGGGGATCCAAGAGACCCAGTACTTC. Amino acids: CASRRTGIQETQYF. Combining the CDR3 with reference TRBV5-1 and TRBJ2-5 gives the whole variable domain KAGVTQTPRYLIKTRGQQVTLSCSPISGHRSVSWYQQTPGQGLQFLFEYFSETQRNKGNFPGRFSGRQFSNSRSEMNVSTLELGDSALYLCASRRTGIQETQYFGPGTRLLVL.

On this clonotype: A much larger clone sits a single nucleotide away, making a read error possible. The rearrangement joins TRBV14 to TRBJ2-7, with D perhaps given as TRBD1 or TRBD2 (5 bases each). The CDR3 covers 13 residues. Germline CDR1 reads SGHDN; CDR2 reads FVKESK. The CDR3 sequence is CAGSQVTVGGQYF. As DNA, the CDR3 is TGTGCCGGCAGCCAAGTGACCGTTGGGGGGCAGTACTTC.

Notes on this clonotype: This could be a read error, since a much larger clone is one nucleotide away. V usage is TRBV7-2 and J usage is TRBJ2-5; D is possibly TRBD1 (5 bases). The last part of the DNA fits TRBJ2-7 better; the J call may be wrong. CDR3 length: 15 amino acids. Looked up from germline, CDR1 is SGHTA and CDR2 is FQGNSA. CDR3 nucleotides: TGTGCCAGCAGCTTACCAGGGTGGGCCAAATACGAGCAGTACTTC. Translated: CASSLPGWAKYEQYF.

This rearrangement joins TRBV5-1 to TRBJ1-2; D perhaps matches TRBD1 (5 bases). This CDR3 has 15 residues. Germline V lookup: CDR1 SGHRS, CDR2 YFSETQ. Trimming took 0 bases from V and 4 from J, leaving 13 bases between them. CDR3 sequence reads: CASSLEPGTAYGYTF. The CDR3, as DNA: TGCGCCAGCAGCTTGGAACCCGGGACCGCCTATGGCTACACCTTC.

The chain couples TRBV5-6 to TRBJ1-1; no firm D call. Trimming took off 0 bases at V and 3 bases at J, with 9 bases between the two ends. Germline values: CDR1 SGHDT, CDR2 YYEEEE. CDR3 size: 14 residues. Here the CDR3 reads CASSLGGRYTEAFF. Written as DNA, the CDR3 is TGTGCCAGCAGCTTGGGAGGACGGTACACTGAAGCTTTCTTT.

This clonotype is a singleton in its sample. This chain joins TRBV6-6 and TRBJ1-4; D remains ambiguous. Germline CDR1 is MNHNY and CDR2 is SVGAGI (reference sequence). CDR3 length equals 15 residues. V was pared by 2 bases and J by 8 bases, with 15 bases between. The CDR3 nucleotides read TGTGCCAGCAGTTACGATCCCCCGGGCGCCGAAAAACTGTTTTTT. Its protein is CASSYDPPGAEKLFF.

V is TRBV7-9 and J is TRBJ2-3, with 7 bases lining up with TRBD2. The CDR3 covers 17 residues. V was clipped by 7 bases and J by 3 bases; unmatched bases: 16. CDR1 is SEHNR, CDR2 FQNEAQ, per germline (reference sequence). The CDR3 region is CASTTSEAGVRTDTQYF. CDR3 DNA sequence: TGTGCCAGCACCACATCTGAGGCGGGGGTACGGACAGATACGCAGTATTTT. The full variable domain, rest sourced from reference TRBV7-9 and TRBJ2-3, is DTGVSQNPRHKITKRGQNVTFRCDPISEHNRLYWYRQTLGQGPEFLTYFQNEAQLEKSRLLSDRFSAERPKGSFSTLEIQRTEQGDSAMYLCASTTSEAGVRTDTQYFGPGTRLTVL.

This clonotype showed up many times. V is TRBV18 and J is TRBJ2-5, with D possibly being TRBD1 (5 bases). The germline V gene encodes CDR1 KGHSH and CDR2 LQKENI. This CDR3 has 15 amino acids. Trimming took 1 base from V and 4 from J, leaving 13 bases between them. CDR3 in DNA: TGTGCCAGCTCACCACGGACAAACCTAGGAGAGACCCAGTACTTC. Translating it yields CASSPRTNLGETQYF.